These 14 T cell receptor beta chains came from one sample sequenced in a study of T-cell reconstitution after alpha-beta-depleted transplantation in children. Unique molecular identifiers were built into the TCRbeta library. TCRdb fed the PCR reads into MiXCR, producing one record per CDR3 protein. The sample yields a few hundred thousand distinct CDR3 sequences, 10% to 15% seen once. The sample in question was PBMCs, mostly from graft donor cells, obtained 360 days after TCRalphabeta/CD19-depleted stem cell transplant. These receptors all stem from a male patient between 5 and 17 years old who had a stem cell transplant for acute myeloid leukemia, so the T cells may come from the graft donor.

This clonotype appeared a few times. Compared with germline, one end of the junction differs, possibly owing to a read error. In nucleotides, the CDR3 is TGTGCCATCAGCGACTCCGGGTCCCAAGGGACCCAGTACTTC. Encoded protein: CAISDSGSQGTQYF. J is TRBJ2-5 and V is TRBV10-3; no definite D call. The length of the CDR3 is 14 residues. The germline V gene has CDR1 ENHRY and CDR2 SYGVKD.

With regard to this clonotype: Sequence at one end of the junction differs from germline and may be a read error. This chain joins TRBV4-1 and TRBJ2-5, with TRBD2 matching 9 bases. CDR1 is MGHRA and CDR2 is YSYEKL in the germline V gene. CDR3 length equals 18 residues. The CDR3 spells CAGSQVSGRNKAQETQYF. The CDR3 nucleotides are TGCGCCGGCAGCCAAGTCAGCGGGAGGAACAAGGCACAAGAGACCCAGTACTTC.

This clonotype was seen many times. A read error may account for a junction end that differs from germline. CDR3 residues: CASSLGPSGIYEQYF. In nucleotides, the CDR3 is TGTGCCAGCAGCTTAGGCCCTAGCGGGATTTACGAGCAGTACTTC. The V call is TRBV12-3 or TRBV12-4, the J call TRBJ2-7; 9 bases match TRBD2. CDR3 length equals 15 residues.

J is TRBJ2-2 and V is TRBV4-3, with TRBD1 matching 7 bases. The CDR3 extends over 18 amino acids. V gave up 1 base and J gave up 0 bases; unmatched junction bases: 8. Germline CDR1 LGHNA, CDR2 YSLEER. CDR3 protein: CASSQVATGTANTGELFF. DNA of the CDR3: TGCGCCAGCAGCCAAGTCGCGACCGGGACAGCGAACACCGGGGAGCTGTTTTTT.

This clonotype was recorded many times. The chain has TRBV5-1 and TRBJ2-1; D possibly corresponds to TRBD2 (6 bases). V was clipped by 5 bases and J by 3 bases, with 12 bases between them. This CDR3 has 14 residues. Germline V gives CDR1 SGHRS, CDR2 YFSETQ. For the CDR3, the DNA is TGCGCCAGCAGTAGCGGAGGCCTCTACAATGAGCAGTTCTTC. This sequence encodes CASSSGGLYNEQFF.

This clonotype was recorded many times. The J gene is TRBJ2-3, the V gene TRBV27, with 11 bases identical to TRBD2. The CDR3 is 16 amino acids. V shed 8 bases, J shed 5 bases, and the junction held 12 bases outside the gene matches. CDR1 is MNHEY and CDR2 is SMNVEV in the germline V gene (reference sequence). CDR3: CASWNLLAGVVDTQYF. As DNA, the CDR3 is TGTGCCAGCTGGAACCTACTAGCGGGAGTAGTAGATACGCAGTATTTT.

J is TRBJ2-7 and V is TRBV12-3 or TRBV12-4; weak D call: TRBD1 (6 bases). The CDR3 consists of 16 residues. Deletions cut 3 bases from V and 6 bases from J, with 21 bases between. Here the CDR3 DNA reads TGTGCCAGCAGTTTTTGGACAGCAAGCCACTGGGGCGAGCAGTACTTC. Protein sequence: CASSFWTASHWGEQYF.

The rearrangement links TRBV27 to TRBJ2-5; a possible D gene is TRBD2 (6 bases). V was pared by 1 base and J by 2 bases, with 8 bases between. CDR1 and CDR2 from the germline V gene are MNHEY and SMNVEV (reference sequence). This CDR3 spans 14 amino acids. In DNA, the CDR3 is TGTGCCAGCAGTTTATGGGGGAGGCAAGAGACCCAGTACTTC. It codes for CASSLWGRQETQYF.

The CDR3 region has the DNA TGTGCCAGCAGCTCCATCACTAGCGGGAGGTATTACAATGAGCAGTTCTTC. Its protein is CASSSITSGRYYNEQFF. The chain employs TRBV7-2 and TRBJ2-1, with TRBD2 identical over 12 bases. CDR3 size: 17 residues. Germline lookup yields CDR1 SGHTA and CDR2 FQGNSA. After removal of 4 bases from V and 4 bases from J, the junction contained 8 bases not matched to a gene.

This clonotype was counted at least ten times. V usage is TRBV20-1 and J usage is TRBJ2-1; no reliable D call. Germline V gene data show CDR1 as DFQATT and CDR2 as SNEGSKA (reference sequence). The CDR3 extends over 15 amino acids. The V end lost 1 base, the J end lost 0 bases, and 10 bases lay between the germline ends. CDR3 coding DNA: TGCAGTGCTAGAGTGGGCGGCCTCTCCTACAATGAGCAGTTCTTC. It translates to CSARVGGLSYNEQFF.

This rearrangement joins TRBV6-2 or TRBV6-3 to TRBJ2-1, with TRBD2 matching 7 bases. Germline V CDR1 and CDR2: MNHEY, SVGEGT. V shed 8 bases and J 8 bases; nucleotides not matched to a gene: 18. The CDR3 is 16 amino acids. The CDR3: CASERFSGGPKHEQFF. The CDR3 DNA sequence: TGTGCCAGCGAACGCTTCTCGGGAGGCCCCAAACATGAGCAGTTCTTC.

The gene calls are TRBV28 and TRBJ1-1; 9 bases are a match to TRBD1. The CDR3 sequence is 14 residues long. The V segment lost 3 bases and the J segment 5 bases; nucleotides outside the gene matches: 4. Per germline, CDR1 MDHEN and CDR2 SYDVKM. Here the CDR3 reads CASSFYGQGTEAFF. The CDR3 region has the DNA TGTGCCAGCAGTTTTTATGGACAGGGGACTGAAGCTTTCTTT.

There are many counts of this clonotype. This chain links TRBV3-1 with TRBJ2-5, with TRBD2 as a possible D gene (5 bases). V was pared by 0 bases and J by 4 bases, with 12 bases between. This CDR3 comprises 15 residues. Germline CDR1 reads LGHDT; CDR2 reads YNNKEL (reference sequence). The CDR3 loop is CASSQDWRVSETQYF. CDR3 in DNA: TGTGCCAGCAGCCAAGATTGGCGGGTTTCAGAGACCCAGTACTTC.

This chain links TRBV24-1 with TRBJ1-5; D remains unclear. There are 14 residues in the CDR3. V gave up 4 bases and J gave up 7 bases, with 13 bases separating them. Looked up from germline, CDR1 is KGHDR and CDR2 is SFDVKD. The CDR3 region is CATSDQLRRQPQHF. CDR3 nucleotides: TGTGCCACCAGTGACCAACTTCGGAGACAGCCCCAGCATTTT.